The sequence of this T cell receptor beta chain was determined in a study of T cell repertoires in cytomegalovirus infection. Background on the study: CMV infection plus the matching HLA type was flagged by public TCR beta signatures.

This clonotype was recorded many times. Its matching antigen is unknown. Whole-study findings and limits: Accumulated public TCR beta family frequency recognized individuals carrying CMV together with the relevant HLA.

TCRdb recomputed calls from the reads with MiXCR, one row per CDR3 protein. The sample records approximately 550,000 distinct CDR3 sequences, 15% to 20% being singletons. Deletions cut 8 bases from V and 3 bases from J, with 7 bases between. Germline CDR1 reads MNHNS; CDR2 reads SASEGT. The CDR3 totals 12 residues. The receptor comes from a human donor in good health (CMV status not recorded). Some clones in this sample may be carry-over from other donors' samples. The sample was CD8+ T cells from PBMCs. The J gene is TRBJ1-4, the V gene TRBV6-1; a weak D match, TRBD1 (6 bases). For the CDR3, the DNA is TGTGCCAGCGACAGGTCTAATGAAAAACTGTTTTTT. Its protein is CASDRSNEKLFF.